The 7 T cell receptor beta chains in this list originate from one sample, sequenced in a study of cytomegalovirus exposure and HLA in healthy donors. Researchers ran the PCR with 60 Vbeta and 13 Jbeta primers. Only in-frame clones appear in the TCRdb table, and some are missing; sequencing was by immunoSEQ multiplex PCR. The sample holds roughly 100,000 clones, over 75% seen once. The sample taken for sequencing was PBMCs. The receptors stem from a man aged 25 to 45 in good health and CMV-seropositive.

V and J are TRBV18 and TRBJ1-5; no firm D call. The CDR3 runs 13 residues. The ends were cut back, 6 bases at V and 6 bases at J, with 12 bases in the middle. The germline V gene has CDR1 KGHSH and CDR2 LQKENI. The CDR3, as DNA: TGTGCCAGCTCCCCCATGTTGAGTCAGCCCCAGCATTTT. This gives the protein CASSPMLSQPQHF.

This CDR3 is CASSYHGTGGDPIYF. CDR3 nucleotide sequence: TGTGCCAGCAGTTACCATGGGACAGGGGGCGACCCCATATATTTT. V and J are TRBV6-5 and TRBJ1-3, with 12 nucleotides matching TRBD1. V dropped 2 bases and J dropped 11; count of bases not matched to a gene: 7. CDR1 is MNHEY and CDR2 is SVGAGI in the germline V gene. The CDR3 extends over 15 amino acids.

The V call is TRBV18, the J call TRBJ2-1, with TRBD2 as a possible D gene (5 bases). This CDR3 spans 14 amino acids. V was cut by 3 bases and J by 7 bases, with 13 bases left in between. CDR1 is KGHSH, CDR2 LQKENI, per germline. CDR3 residues: CASSPEGWGNEQFF. The CDR3 DNA follows: TGTGCCAGCTCACCCGAGGGTTGGGGAAATGAGCAGTTCTTC.

The chain couples TRBV7-9 to TRBJ1-1, with 9 bases aligning to TRBD1. This CDR3 comprises 14 residues. The germline V gene encodes CDR1 SEHNR and CDR2 FQNEAQ (reference sequence). V dropped 5 bases and J dropped 4; count of bases not matched to a gene: 5. CDR3 sequence: CASSDRTGVTEAFF. CDR3 coding DNA: TGTGCCAGCAGCGATCGGACAGGGGTCACTGAAGCTTTCTTT.

The J gene is TRBJ1-2, the V gene TRBV5-6, with unresolved D. The CDR3 covers 14 residues. V gave up 2 bases and J gave up 0 bases, with 8 bases separating them. Per germline, CDR1 SGHDT and CDR2 YYEEEE. CDR3 in amino acids: CASSFSVANYGYTF. The CDR3 DNA is TGTGCCAGCAGCTTTTCCGTAGCTAACTATGGCTACACCTTC.

The chain combines TRBV18 with TRBJ2-7; D unclear. The CDR3 loop spans 14 amino acids. V shed 0 bases and J shed 6 bases, with 12 bases lying between them. CDR1 and CDR2 (germline): KGHSH, LQKENI. CDR3 coding DNA: TGTGCCAGCTCACCACCTGGAGTAACGCTCGAGCAGTACTTC. Translation: CASSPPGVTLEQYF. The entire variable domain, with the rest obtained from reference TRBV18 and TRBJ2-7, is as follows: NAGVMQNPRHLVRRRGQEARLRCSPMKGHSHVYWYRQLPEEGLKFMVYLQKENIIDESGMPKERFSAEFPKEGPSILRIQQVVRGDSAAYFCASSPPGVTLEQYFGPGTRLTVT.

This sequence joins TRBV2 and TRBJ1-1, with D perhaps matching TRBD1 (6 bases). The CDR3 length is 14 residues. Germline assignment: CDR1 SNHLY and CDR2 FYNNEI. Between the trimmed V and J ends, which lost 1 base and 3 bases, there was a span of 9 bases. CDR3 in amino acids: CASSEDAGDTEAFF. In DNA, the CDR3 is TGTGCCAGCAGTGAAGACGCAGGGGACACTGAAGCTTTCTTT.